These T cell receptor beta chains were read from a single sample in a study of long-term antiretroviral therapy in people with HIV. TCRdb's copy holds only in-frame clones and misses some; the assay was immunoSEQ multiplex PCR. Of approximately 31,000 clones listed, approximately 80% are singletons. This material consisted of unsorted PBMCs, taken 3.1 years after starting antiretroviral therapy. The origin of the receptors is a woman aged 45-65 years with HIV. Both conserved end residues are trimmed from each CDR3.

TRBV30 | AWSVGPYEQY
TRBV18 | ASSESGTANEKLF
TRBV4-1 | ASSRRDRGGYGYT
TRBV5-1 | ASSLGLEAF
TRBV5-8 | ASSPTRTSGGDTQY
TRBV5-1 | ASSLKGGHETQY
TRBV19 | ASSYYRDPSNQPQH
TRBV6-5 | ASSPGLADEQF
TRBV29-1 | SVVASGGHPYEQY
TRBV6-1 | ASSEGPPTIEPKF
TRBV5-1 | ASSPGQGNTQY